These 25 T cell receptor beta chains share one sample of origin, sequenced in a study. TCRdb re-called the 5' RACE reads through MiXCR, storing one row per CDR3 protein. Seen here are tens of thousands of distinct CDR3 sequences, roughly 28% observed once, and the top ten hold around 2%. Tregs were sorted as CD4+CD25+CD127-/low cells. The material sequenced was tumor-infiltrating Tregs sorted from the breast tumor. These receptors all come from a female donor with breast cancer.

This clonotype turned up a few times. V and J are TRBV28 and TRBJ1-2; a weak D match, TRBD1 (5 bases). The CDR3 is 14 amino acids. Germline V CDR1 and CDR2: MDHEN, SYDVKM. V lost 6 bases, J lost 5 bases, and 16 bases lay in between. The CDR3 bases are TGTGCCAGCAGAGGGGTGGGATTGGGTTATGGCTACACCTTC. Translation gives CASRGVGLGYGYTF.

The chain links TRBV5-1 to TRBJ2-3; D gene unclear. Germline values: CDR1 SGHRS, CDR2 YFSETQ. V gave up 2 bases and J gave up 4 bases, with 17 bases separating them. The CDR3 loop spans 16 amino acids. CDR3 sequence: CASSLRISPSADTQYF. The CDR3 DNA reads as TGCGCCAGCAGCTTAAGAATCAGTCCCTCCGCAGATACGCAGTATTTT.

This clonotype showed up just a few times. The chain employs TRBV7-2 and TRBJ2-7; D may be TRBD2 (6 bases). Germline values: CDR1 SGHTA, CDR2 FQGNSA. V lost 5 bases to trimming and J lost 6 bases, with 14 bases between them. This CDR3 has 13 amino acids. The CDR3 sequence is CASSRWEEVEQYF. CDR3 nucleotide sequence: TGTGCCAGCAGCCGGTGGGAGGAAGTCGAGCAGTACTTC.

This clonotype has only one observation. The chain uses TRBV5-1 and TRBJ2-1, with TRBD1 identical over 12 bases. The V gene's germline CDR1 is SGHRS and CDR2 YFSETQ. This CDR3 has 17 residues. After removal of 3 bases from V and 10 bases from J, the junction contained 14 bases not matched to a gene. This CDR3 is CASSWGTGQGAMHEQFF. The CDR3 coding sequence is TGCGCCAGCAGCTGGGGTACGGGACAGGGGGCGATGCACGAGCAGTTCTTC.

The table lists this clonotype with a few counts. V and J are TRBV5-1 and TRBJ2-7, with unresolved D. The CDR3 consists of 14 residues. CDR1 is SGHRS, CDR2 YFSETQ, per germline. The ends were cut back, 4 bases at V and 0 bases at J, with 11 bases in the middle. CDR3 region: CASSAVSSSYEQYF. For the CDR3, the DNA is TGCGCCAGCAGCGCGGTTTCCTCCTCCTACGAGCAGTACTTC.

This clonotype was counted a few times. The chain employs TRBV29-1 and TRBJ1-1; 9 bases map to TRBD1. Trimming at V came to 7 bases and at J to 6 bases, leaving 6 bases not matched to a gene. The CDR3 is 12 residues long. From germline, CDR1 is SQVTM and CDR2 ANQGSEA. CDR3 loop: CSAGRQGAEAFF. The CDR3 coding sequence is TGCAGCGCCGGGAGACAGGGGGCTGAAGCTTTCTTT.

The chain employs TRBV28 and TRBJ2-7, with 9 bases identical to TRBD2. After removal of 6 bases from V and 2 bases from J, the junction contained 5 bases not matched to a gene. Germline lookup yields CDR1 MDHEN and CDR2 SYDVKM. This CDR3 is 14 amino acids long. This chain's CDR3 is CASSRGGGAYEQYF. CDR3 coding DNA: TGTGCCAGCAGCCGCGGGGGGGGGGCCTACGAGCAGTACTTC.

This clonotype was seen more than once but under ten times. The rearrangement joins TRBV6-2 or TRBV6-3 to TRBJ2-5; 10 positions agree with TRBD1. The CDR3 length is 12 residues. Trimming at V came to 11 bases and at J to 5 bases, leaving 5 bases not matched to a gene. Germline CDR1 MNHEY, CDR2 SVGEGT. CDR3 nucleotides: TGTGCCGGATCGGACAGGGGGGAGACCCAGTACTTC. Protein product: CAGSDRGETQYF.

The chain recombines TRBV4-1 with TRBJ1-1; D possibly corresponds to TRBD1 (6 bases). V was cut by 1 base and J by 0 bases, with 12 bases left in between. CDR1 MGHRA and CDR2 YSYEKL come from the germline V gene. This CDR3 spans 16 amino acids. CDR3 region: CASSQVGTGLNTEAFF. The CDR3 DNA reads as TGCGCCAGCAGCCAAGTTGGAACAGGGCTGAACACTGAAGCTTTCTTT.

This clonotype was seen more than once but under ten times. V gene TRBV20-1 combines with J gene TRBJ2-3; D gene uncertain. CDR3 length: 11 amino acids. V lost 0 bases to trimming and J lost 6 bases, with 4 bases between them. Germline loops: CDR1 DFQATT, CDR2 SNEGSKA (reference sequence). DNA for the CDR3: TGCAGTGCTAGAGATTGGGATACGCAGTATTTT. Translated: CSARDWDTQYF.

This clonotype was counted only a few times. The J gene is TRBJ2-7, the V gene TRBV29-1; 10 nucleotides match TRBD1. The V gene end was trimmed by 4 bases and the J gene end by 5 bases; junction bases not matched to a gene: 2. Germline V gives CDR1 SQVTM, CDR2 ANQGSEA. This CDR3 is 12 amino acids long. CDR3 in amino acids: CSVGTGGHEQYF. The CDR3 DNA is TGCAGCGTTGGGACAGGGGGGCACGAGCAGTACTTC.

This chain uses TRBV9 with TRBJ2-1, with a tentative D call TRBD2 (7 bases). Germline lookup yields CDR1 SGDLS and CDR2 YYNGEE. V shed 4 bases and J shed 4 bases, with 18 bases lying between them. The CDR3 is 16 amino acids. The CDR3 protein is CASSPRGGTEYNEQFF. The CDR3 DNA reads TGTGCCAGCAGCCCAAGGGGGGGTACAGAGTACAATGAGCAGTTCTTC.

Ten or more counts support this clonotype. This sequence joins TRBV5-1 and TRBJ2-2; D remains unclear. Trimming stripped 4 bases from V and 3 bases from J, with 13 bases between. Germline values: CDR1 SGHRS, CDR2 YFSETQ. The CDR3 consists of 15 residues. The CDR3 DNA sequence: TGCGCCAGCAGCCGGTCCAACGTGGACACCGGGGAGCTGTTTTTT. As protein: CASSRSNVDTGELFF.

The table lists this clonotype with many counts. The rearrangement links TRBV6-5 to TRBJ2-3; no definite D call. Trimming took 4 bases from V and 1 from J, leaving 9 bases between them. The CDR3 extends over 14 amino acids. From germline, CDR1 is MNHEY and CDR2 SVGAGI. The CDR3 loop reads CASSWVAGTDTQYF. The CDR3, as DNA: TGTGCCAGCAGTTGGGTCGCCGGCACAGATACGCAGTATTTT.

The count of this clonotype is one. The gene calls are TRBV9 and TRBJ2-5, with 7 nucleotides matching TRBD2. The CDR3 consists of 15 residues. Germline CDR1 SGDLS, CDR2 YYNGEE. With 0 bases clipped from V and 4 bases from J, the junction kept 6 bases outside the gene matches. DNA of the CDR3: TGTGCCAGCAGCGTAGAGGCGGGGGTACGAGAGACCCAGTACTTC. Its protein is CASSVEAGVRETQYF.

The CDR3: CAWANYNEQFF. CDR3 in DNA: TGTGCCTGGGCGAACTACAATGAGCAGTTCTTC. J is TRBJ2-1 and V is TRBV30; no firm D call. Per the germline V gene, CDR1 is GTSNPN and CDR2 is SVGIG (reference sequence). The CDR3 has 11 residues. Trimming left V 5 bases short and J 3 bases short, with 5 bases between.

The chain couples TRBV28 to TRBJ1-2; weak D call: TRBD1 (5 bases). This CDR3 comprises 13 residues. With 5 bases removed from V and 4 bases from J, the gap between germline ends came to 11 bases. Germline V lookup: CDR1 MDHEN, CDR2 SYDVKM. The CDR3 sequence: CASSGTTLYGYTF. CDR3 in DNA: TGTGCCAGCAGTGGGACTACACTCTATGGCTACACCTTC.

With respect to this clonotype: This sequence may be a read error, since a much larger clone differs from it by one base. The chain employs TRBV7-9 and TRBJ1-2, with D possibly being TRBD1 (5 bases). V was shortened by 1 base and J by 0 bases, with 24 bases between the two germline ends. Germline assignment: CDR1 SEHNR and CDR2 FQNEAQ (reference sequence). This CDR3 is 20 amino acids long. CDR3: CASSLGFVRRRGRTNYGYTF. DNA of the CDR3: TGTGCCAGCAGCTTAGGTTTTGTACGACGACGGGGCAGAACTAACTATGGCTACACCTTC.

The V gene is TRBV6-1, the J gene TRBJ2-5; 8 bases agree with TRBD1. After removal of 6 bases from V and 1 base from J, the junction contained 4 bases not matched to a gene. This CDR3 contains 14 residues. Germline CDR1 is MNHNS and CDR2 is SASEGT. This CDR3 is CASRRDRFQETQYF. The CDR3 nucleotides are TGTGCCAGCAGGCGGGACAGGTTCCAAGAGACCCAGTACTTC.

This clonotype was seen ten or more times. The chain recombines TRBV5-1 with TRBJ2-3; 8 nucleotides line up with TRBD1. The trim removed 5 bases at V and 3 bases at J, leaving 8 bases unmatched. The CDR3 covers 15 residues. Germline CDR1 and CDR2: SGHRS and YFSETQ. The CDR3 bases are TGCGCCAGCAGTTCCCAGGGGGCAGGTACAGATACGCAGTATTTT. Its protein is CASSSQGAGTDTQYF.

The chain employs TRBV11-3 and TRBJ2-2; D is uncertain. Germline V CDR1 and CDR2: SGHNT, YENEEA. The CDR3 spans 13 residues. Trimming took off 0 bases at V and 4 bases at J, with 3 bases between the two ends. The CDR3 protein is CASSLDFTGELFF. In nucleotides, the CDR3 is TGTGCCAGCAGCTTAGATTTCACCGGGGAGCTGTTTTTT. Drawing the rest from reference TRBV11-3 and TRBJ2-2, the complete variable domain is EAGVVQSPRYKIIEKKQPVAFWCNPISGHNTLYWYLQNLGQGPELLIRYENEEAVDDSQLPKDRFSAERLKGVDSTLKIQPAELGDSAVYLCASSLDFTGELFFGEGSRLTVL.

By frequency in the sample, this clonotype is medium-sized. The chain has TRBV12-3 or TRBV12-4 and TRBJ2-2, with 9 bases identical to TRBD2. This CDR3 contains 15 residues. J was trimmed by 3 bases and V by 5 bases; bases with no gene match: 4. CDR3 in amino acids: CASSKTSGYTGELFF. CDR3 nucleotides: TGTGCCAGCAGTAAGACTAGCGGCTACACCGGGGAGCTGTTTTTT.

A word on this clonotype: The junction differs from germline at one of its ends, possibly a read error. The chain's CDR3 is CAGSLSTGGLELFF. The CDR3 nucleotides are TGCGCCGGCAGCTTATCGACGGGGGGATTGGAGCTGTTTTTT. The chain combines TRBV5-1 with TRBJ2-2; 7 bases match TRBD2. Looked up from germline, CDR1 is SGHRS and CDR2 is YFSETQ. The CDR3 length is 14 residues.

This clonotype was seen only once. This rearrangement joins TRBV4-3 to TRBJ2-3; D is unresolved. Trimming stripped 1 base from V and 8 bases from J, with 10 bases between. The CDR3 has 13 amino acids. Germline assignment: CDR1 LGHNA and CDR2 YSLEER. CDR3: CASSQVLAGTQYF. The CDR3 nucleotides read TGCGCCAGCAGCCAAGTGTTGGCAGGTACGCAGTATTTT.

The table lists this clonotype with many counts. The chain recombines TRBV5-6 with TRBJ2-7; D not resolved. In germline, CDR1 is SGHDT, CDR2 YYEEEE. This CDR3 spans 14 amino acids. The V and J ends lost 0 bases and 6 bases respectively, with 13 bases between them. The CDR3 here is CASSLAGPRSEQYF. CDR3 bases: TGTGCCAGCAGCTTGGCCGGACCACGCAGCGAGCAGTACTTC.